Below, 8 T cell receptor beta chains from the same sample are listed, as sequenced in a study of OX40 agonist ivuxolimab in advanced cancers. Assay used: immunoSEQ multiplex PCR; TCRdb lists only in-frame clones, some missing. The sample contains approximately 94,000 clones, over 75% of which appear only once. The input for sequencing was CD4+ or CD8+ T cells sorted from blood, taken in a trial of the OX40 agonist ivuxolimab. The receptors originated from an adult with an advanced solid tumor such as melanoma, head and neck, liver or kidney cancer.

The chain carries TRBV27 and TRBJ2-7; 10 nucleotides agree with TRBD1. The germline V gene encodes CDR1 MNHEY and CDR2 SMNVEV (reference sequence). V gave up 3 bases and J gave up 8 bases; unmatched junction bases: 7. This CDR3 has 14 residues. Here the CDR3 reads CASSFSGTGEKQYF. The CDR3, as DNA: TGTGCCAGCAGTTTCTCCGGGACAGGGGAAAAGCAGTACTTC.

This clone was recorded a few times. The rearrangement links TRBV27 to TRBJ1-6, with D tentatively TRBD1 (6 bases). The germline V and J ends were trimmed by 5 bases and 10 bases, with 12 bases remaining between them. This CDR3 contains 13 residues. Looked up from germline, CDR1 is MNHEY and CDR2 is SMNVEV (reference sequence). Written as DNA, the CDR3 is TGTGCCAGCAGTCCTGGGACATGGTCACCCCTCCACTTT. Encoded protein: CASSPGTWSPLHF.

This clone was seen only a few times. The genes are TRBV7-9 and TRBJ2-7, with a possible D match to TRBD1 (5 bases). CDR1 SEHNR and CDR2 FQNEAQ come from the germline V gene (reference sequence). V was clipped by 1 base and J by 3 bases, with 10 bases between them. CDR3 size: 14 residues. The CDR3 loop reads CASSLVGQGYEQYF. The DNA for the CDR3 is TGTGCCAGCAGCTTAGTAGGCCAGGGCTACGAGCAGTACTTC.

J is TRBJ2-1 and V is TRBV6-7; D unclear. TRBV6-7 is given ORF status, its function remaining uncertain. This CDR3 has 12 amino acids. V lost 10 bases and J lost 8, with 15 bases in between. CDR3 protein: CATAPIRHEQFF. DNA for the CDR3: TGTGCCACAGCCCCCATCCGCCATGAGCAGTTCTTC.

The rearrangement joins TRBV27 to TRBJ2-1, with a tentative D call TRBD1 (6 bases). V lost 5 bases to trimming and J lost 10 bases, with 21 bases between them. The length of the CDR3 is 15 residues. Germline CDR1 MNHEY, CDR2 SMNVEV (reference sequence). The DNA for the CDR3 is TGTGCCAGCAGTCAAGACAGGCCCCCTACTAGAGAGCAGTTCTTC. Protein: CASSQDRPPTREQFF.

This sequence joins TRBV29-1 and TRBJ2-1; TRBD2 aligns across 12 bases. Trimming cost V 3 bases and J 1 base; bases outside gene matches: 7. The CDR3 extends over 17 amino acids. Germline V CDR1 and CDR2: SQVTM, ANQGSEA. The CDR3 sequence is CSVDRALAGGSYNEQFF. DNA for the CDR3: TGCAGCGTTGATCGGGCCCTAGCGGGAGGGTCCTACAATGAGCAGTTCTTC.

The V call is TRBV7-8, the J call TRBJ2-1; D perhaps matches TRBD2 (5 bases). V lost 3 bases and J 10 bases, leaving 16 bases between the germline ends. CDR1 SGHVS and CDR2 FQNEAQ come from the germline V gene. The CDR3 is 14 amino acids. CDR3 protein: CASSLSWTWNEQFF. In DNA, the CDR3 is TGTGCCAGCAGCTTGAGTTGGACTTGGAACGAGCAGTTCTTC. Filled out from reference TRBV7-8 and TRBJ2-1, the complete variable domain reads GAGVSQSPRYKVAKRGQDVALRCDPISGHVSLFWYQQALGQGPEFLTYFQNEAQLDKSGLPSDRFFAERPEGSVSTLKIQRTQQEDSAVYLCASSLSWTWNEQFFGPGTRLTVL.

Written as DNA, the CDR3 is TGCGCCAGCAGCTACGGGACTGAAACCTACGAGCAGTACTTC. Translation gives CASSYGTETYEQYF. This sequence joins TRBV5-1 and TRBJ2-7; weak D call: TRBD2 (6 bases). CDR1 is SGHRS, CDR2 YFSETQ, per germline. Between the trimmed V and J ends, which lost 3 bases and 2 bases, there was a span of 12 bases. CDR3 length equals 14 residues.